The present T cell receptor beta chain was sequenced within a study of T cell responses to AZD1222 COVID-19 vaccine. Germline V CDR1 and CDR2: LNHDA, SQIVND (reference sequence). Trimming took off 1 base at V and 2 bases at J, with 15 bases between the two ends. The CDR3 spans 17 residues. Clones were sequenced by immunoSEQ multiplex PCR, and TCRdb holds only the in-frame ones, with some missing. The profile shows about 140,000 clones, around 90% of them singletons. The sequence was collected from an adult in good health. The input for sequencing was peripheral blood, taken on day 0 of AZD1222 vaccination. The chain is built from TRBV19 and TRBJ1-5; the D gene is possibly TRBD1 (6 bases). CDR3 nucleotides: TGTGCCAGTAGTATAGGCCTTAGGGGGAACCGCAATCAGCCCCAGCATTTT. This encodes CASSIGLRGNRNQPQHF.